One and the same sample provided the 20 T cell receptor beta chains below, sequenced in a study of shared clonotypes between healthy human individuals. Sequencing was performed with immunoSEQ multiplex PCR; in TCRdb, only in-frame clones are kept and a portion is missing. The profile shows a few hundred thousand clones, around 87% of them singletons. The sample was memory CD8+ T cells sorted from blood. Subset: CD45RO+ cells pooled with CCR7-negative TemRA cells. All receptors come from a man aged 18 to 35 in good health.

The table lists this clone with a few counts. The chain carries TRBV11-2 and TRBJ2-7; D gene unclear. There are 14 residues in the CDR3. V was pared by 7 bases and J by 0 bases, with 13 bases between. Germline V gene lookup returns CDR1 SGHAT and CDR2 FQNNGV. The DNA of the CDR3 is TGTGCCAGCACGGGTCCGGACGACTCCTACGAGCAGTACTTC. As protein: CASTGPDDSYEQYF.

CDR3 coding DNA: TGTGCCAGCAGCCTAGCGGGACGCACAGATACGCAGTATTTT. It translates to CASSLAGRTDTQYF. The genes are TRBV14 and TRBJ2-3; 8 nucleotides line up with TRBD2. After removal of 4 bases from V and 1 base from J, the junction contained 1 base not matched to a gene. The CDR3 consists of 14 residues. CDR1 is SGHDN, CDR2 FVKESK, per germline.

Notes on this clone: The identical CDR3 is also encoded by other nucleotide sequences in the sample. The chain uses TRBV27 and TRBJ1-5; D not resolved. CDR1 and CDR2 (germline): MNHEY, SMNVEV (reference sequence). There are 13 residues in the CDR3. V was shortened by 2 bases and J by 4 bases, with 6 bases between the two germline ends. DNA for the CDR3: TGTGCCAGCAGTTTAGGTCCGAATCAGCCCCAGCATTTT. This codes for CASSLGPNQPQHF.

The chain has TRBV4-1 and TRBJ2-1, with D maybe TRBD2 (6 bases). Trimming left V 2 bases short and J 4 bases short, with 12 bases between. The CDR3 spans 15 residues. Germline CDR1 and CDR2: MGHRA and YSYEKL. Here the CDR3 reads CASSQLLAEYNEQFF. The CDR3 bases are TGCGCCAGCAGCCAACTTTTAGCGGAGTACAATGAGCAGTTCTTC.

The V gene is TRBV7-9, the J gene TRBJ2-2, with D unclear. CDR3 length equals 14 residues. Trimming took 8 bases from V and 3 from J, leaving 13 bases between them. Germline assignment: CDR1 SEHNR and CDR2 FQNEAQ (reference sequence). In nucleotides, the CDR3 is TGTGCCAGCCGTCACCCCATGTACACCGGGGAGCTGTTTTTT. Protein sequence: CASRHPMYTGELFF.

This chain joins TRBV5-4 and TRBJ2-7; D is perhaps TRBD1 (7 bases). V lost 4 bases to trimming and J lost 10 bases, with 21 bases between them. This CDR3 spans 14 amino acids. Germline loops: CDR1 SGHNT, CDR2 YYREEE (reference sequence). In DNA, the CDR3 is TGTGCCAGCAGCCCCGGACAGGACCGGCGGGATCAGTACTTC. Amino acids: CASSPGQDRRDQYF. The entire variable domain, with the rest obtained from reference TRBV5-4 and TRBJ2-7, is as follows: ETGVTQSPTHLIKTRGQQVTLRCSSQSGHNTVSWYQQALGQGPQFIFQYYREEENGRGNFPPRFSGLQFPNYSSELNVNALELDDSALYLCASSPGQDRRDQYFGPGTRLTVT.

This chain uses TRBV30 with TRBJ2-5, with D possibly TRBD2 on 6 matching bases. CDR1 GTSNPN and CDR2 SVGIG come from the germline V gene (reference sequence). CDR3 length: 15 residues. Trimming cost V 2 bases and J 1 base, with 14 bases left between them. The CDR3 DNA sequence: TGTGCCTGGAGTTTGGGCGGGACCATCCAAGAGACCCAGTACTTC. Translated: CAWSLGGTIQETQYF.

With respect to this clone: This may come from a read error, since a much larger clone is one base off. Other nucleotide sequences in the sample specify the same CDR3. V usage is TRBV10-3 and J usage is TRBJ1-2; D unresolved. This CDR3 region has 12 residues. CDR1 and CDR2 (germline): ENHRY, SYGVKD. V dropped 2 bases and J dropped 3 bases, with 4 bases sitting between them. Here the CDR3 reads CAISEGDYGYTF. The DNA for the CDR3 is TGTGCCATCAGTGAGGGGGACTATGGCTACACCTTC.

The rearrangement joins TRBV9 to TRBJ2-3; D is perhaps TRBD2 (6 bases). Germline-derived CDR1 and CDR2 are SGDLS and YYNGEE. V was trimmed by 0 bases and J by 1 base, leaving 9 bases between them. There are 15 residues in the CDR3. CDR3 in DNA: TGTGCCAGCAGCGTAGGGGCTAGCGGCACAGATACGCAGTATTTT. This codes for CASSVGASGTDTQYF.

The rearrangement joins TRBV6-1 to TRBJ1-5; D uncertain. Germline CDR1 and CDR2: MNHNS and SASEGT. This CDR3 region has 14 residues. V dropped 0 bases and J dropped 0 bases, with 3 bases sitting between them. CDR3 in DNA: TGTGCCAGCAGTGAAGCCGGTAGCAATCAGCCCCAGCATTTT. Protein product: CASSEAGSNQPQHF.

The rearrangement uses TRBV7-9 and TRBJ1-6; no clear D. The CDR3 totals 15 residues. The V and J ends lost 1 base and 3 bases respectively, with 7 bases between them. Per germline, CDR1 SEHNR and CDR2 FQNEAQ (reference sequence). The CDR3 spells CASSLGVDYNSPLHF. Here the CDR3 DNA reads TGTGCCAGCAGCTTAGGGGTGGACTATAATTCACCCCTCCACTTT.

V and J are TRBV29-1 and TRBJ2-3; the match to TRBD1 covers 8 bases. The CDR3 has 16 amino acids. With 7 bases clipped from V and 2 bases from J, the junction kept 14 bases outside the gene matches. Per germline, CDR1 SQVTM and CDR2 ANQGSEA. The CDR3 here is CSADREWWGNTDTQYF. CDR3 in DNA: TGCAGCGCGGACAGGGAATGGTGGGGGAACACAGATACGCAGTATTTT.

The sample holds one count of this clone. This chain connects TRBV27 to TRBJ2-1; 14 nucleotides line up with TRBD2. This CDR3 has 16 amino acids. Germline CDR1 and CDR2: MNHEY and SMNVEV (reference sequence). J lost 6 bases, V lost 2 bases, and 3 bases had no gene match. CDR3 sequence reads: CASSLGTSGSANEQFF. The CDR3 DNA is TGTGCCAGCAGTTTAGGGACTAGCGGGAGCGCCAATGAGCAGTTCTTC.

The CDR3, as DNA: TGTGCCAGCAGCATCGAAAGCCCTTATATCGGAAATACGCAGTATTTT. This encodes CASSIESPYIGNTQYF. The chain is built from TRBV7-9 and TRBJ2-3; no definite D call. The V gene lost 5 bases and the J gene lost 7 bases, with 22 bases spanning the gap. CDR1 and CDR2 from the germline V gene are SEHNR and FQNEAQ (reference sequence). The CDR3 contains 16 residues.

Note on this clone: It may be a read error: a sequence one base away is much more abundant. Other DNA sequences within the sample encode an identical CDR3. The CDR3 region is CASSLQGAYEQYF. In DNA, the CDR3 is TGTGCCAGCAGTTTACAGGGTGCCTACGAGCAGTACTTC. The chain carries TRBV27 and TRBJ2-7; a weak D match, TRBD1 (5 bases). Trimming removed 2 bases from V and 2 bases from J, with 7 bases in between. CDR1 and CDR2 (germline): MNHEY, SMNVEV (reference sequence). The CDR3 is 13 amino acids.

The V call is TRBV29-1, the J call TRBJ2-1; maybe TRBD2 (6 bases). V gave up 4 bases and J gave up 3 bases, with 7 bases separating them. The CDR3 has 12 residues. Germline V gives CDR1 SQVTM, CDR2 ANQGSEA. The CDR3 loop reads CSVGLVYNEQFF. The CDR3 DNA follows: TGCAGCGTTGGACTAGTCTACAATGAGCAGTTCTTC.

This clone was counted a single time. This chain joins TRBV30 and TRBJ1-1; 8 bases agree with TRBD1. Germline trimming cut 4 bases from V and 3 bases from J; bases unmatched to any gene: 7. The CDR3 consists of 14 residues. The V gene's germline CDR1 is GTSNPN and CDR2 SVGIG (reference sequence). CDR3 DNA sequence: TGTGCCTGGATTCCCAGGGGGCGGGACACTGAAGCTTTCTTT. Its translation is CAWIPRGRDTEAFF. The full variable domain, in which reference TRBV30 and TRBJ1-1 provide the parts outside the CDR3, is SQTIHQWPATLVQPVGSPLSLECTVEGTSNPNLYWYRQAAGRGLQLLFYSVGIGQISSEVPQNLSASRPQDRQFILSSKKLLLSDSGFYLCAWIPRGRDTEAFFGQGTRLTVV.

J is TRBJ2-7 and V is TRBV7-2; D is possibly TRBD2 (6 bases). V gave up 6 bases and J gave up 1 base, with 19 bases separating them. CDR1 and CDR2 (germline): SGHTA, FQGNSA. There are 16 residues in the CDR3. CDR3 in amino acids: CASSHKRAGPSYEQYF. In nucleotides, the CDR3 is TGTGCCAGCAGTCACAAAAGGGCGGGACCATCCTACGAGCAGTACTTC. The entire variable domain, with the rest obtained from reference TRBV7-2 and TRBJ2-7, is as follows: GAGVSQSPSNKVTEKGKDVELRCDPISGHTALYWYRQSLGQGLEFLIYFQGNSAPDKSGLPSDRFSAERTGGSVSTLTIQRTQQEDSAVYLCASSHKRAGPSYEQYFGPGTRLTVT.

The CDR3 sequence is CASSFVVGWVLNIQYF. The DNA for the CDR3 is TGTGCCAGCAGTTTCGTGGTTGGGTGGGTGTTGAACATTCAGTACTTC. This sequence joins TRBV28 and TRBJ2-4, with unresolved D. Germline CDR1 reads MDHEN; CDR2 reads SYDVKM. V lost 3 bases and J 7 bases, leaving 19 bases between the germline ends. The CDR3 covers 16 residues.

The chain carries TRBV15 and TRBJ2-7; unclear D gene. V dropped 1 base and J dropped 3 bases, with 13 bases sitting between them. The CDR3 sequence is 15 residues long. Germline CDR1 and CDR2: LNHNV and YYDKDF (reference sequence). CDR3 bases: TGTGCCACCAGCAGAGGCCAGAATAGCTTCTACGAGCAGTACTTC. Translation gives CATSRGQNSFYEQYF.